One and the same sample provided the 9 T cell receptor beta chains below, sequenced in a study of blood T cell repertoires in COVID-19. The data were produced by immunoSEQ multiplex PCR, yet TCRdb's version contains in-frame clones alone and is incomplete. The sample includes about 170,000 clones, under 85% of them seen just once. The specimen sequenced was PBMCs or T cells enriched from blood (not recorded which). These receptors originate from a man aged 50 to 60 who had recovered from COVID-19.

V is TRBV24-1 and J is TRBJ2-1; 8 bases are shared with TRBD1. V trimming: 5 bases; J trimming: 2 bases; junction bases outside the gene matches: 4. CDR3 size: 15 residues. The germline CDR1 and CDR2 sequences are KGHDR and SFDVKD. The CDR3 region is CATSGPGGPYNEQFF. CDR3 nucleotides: TGTGCCACCAGTGGACCAGGGGGCCCCTACAATGAGCAGTTCTTC.

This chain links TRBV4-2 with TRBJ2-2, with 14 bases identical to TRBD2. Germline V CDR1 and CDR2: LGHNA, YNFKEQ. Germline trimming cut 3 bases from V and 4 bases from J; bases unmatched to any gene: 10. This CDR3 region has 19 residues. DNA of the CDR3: TGTGCCAGCAGCCACCGGGGACTAGCGGGGGCCCGCGTCACCGGGGAGCTGTTTTTT. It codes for CASSHRGLAGARVTGELFF.

This CDR3 is CASSISQGTTGANVLTF. The CDR3 DNA follows: TGTGCCAGTAGTATTTCACAGGGTACCACTGGGGCCAACGTCCTGACTTTC. The V call is TRBV19, the J call TRBJ2-6; D might be TRBD1 (6 bases). The CDR3 extends over 17 amino acids. Germline assignment: CDR1 LNHDA and CDR2 SQIVND (reference sequence). Trimming took 3 bases from V and 2 from J, leaving 14 bases between them. Combining the CDR3 with reference TRBV19 and TRBJ2-6 gives the whole variable domain DGGITQSPKYLFRKEGQNVTLSCEQNLNHDAMYWYRQDPGQGLRLIYYSQIVNDFQKGDIAEGYSVSREKKESFPLTVTSAQKNPTAFYLCASSISQGTTGANVLTFGAGSRLTVL.

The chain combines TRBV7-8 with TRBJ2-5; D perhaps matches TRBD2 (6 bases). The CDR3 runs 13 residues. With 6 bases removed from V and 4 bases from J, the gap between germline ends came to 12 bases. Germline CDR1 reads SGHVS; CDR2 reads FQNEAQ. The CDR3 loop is CASRKRLGETQYF. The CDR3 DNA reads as TGTGCCAGCAGAAAAAGACTAGGAGAGACCCAGTACTTC.

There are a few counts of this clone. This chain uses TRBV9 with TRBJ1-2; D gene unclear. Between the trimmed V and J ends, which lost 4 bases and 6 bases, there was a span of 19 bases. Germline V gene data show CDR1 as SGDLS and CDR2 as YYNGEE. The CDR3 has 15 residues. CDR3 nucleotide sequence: TGTGCCAGCAGCACTAGTTCGGGAAGGAGGCATGGCTACACCTTC. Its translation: CASSTSSGRRHGYTF.

In DNA, the CDR3 is TGTGCCAGCAGCCCCCGAGCGGACAGGGACACCGGGGAGCTGTTTTTT. Translation: CASSPRADRDTGELFF. The genes are TRBV9 and TRBJ2-2; 8 bases line up with TRBD1. After removal of 4 bases from V and 3 bases from J, the junction contained 8 bases not matched to a gene. Germline V CDR1 and CDR2: SGDLS, YYNGEE. The CDR3 is made up of 16 amino acids.

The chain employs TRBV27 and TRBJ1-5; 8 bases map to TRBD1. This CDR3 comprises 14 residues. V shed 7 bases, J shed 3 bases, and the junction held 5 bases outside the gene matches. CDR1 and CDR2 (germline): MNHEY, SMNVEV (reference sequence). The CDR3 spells CASNDRGPNQPQHF. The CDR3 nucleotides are TGTGCCAGCAACGACAGGGGCCCCAATCAGCCCCAGCATTTT.

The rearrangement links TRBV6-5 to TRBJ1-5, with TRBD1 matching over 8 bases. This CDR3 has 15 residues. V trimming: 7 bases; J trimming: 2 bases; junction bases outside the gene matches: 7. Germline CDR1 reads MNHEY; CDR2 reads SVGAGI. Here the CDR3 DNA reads TGTGCCAGCACTTCAGGGGGCGGGGGCAATCAGCCCCAGCATTTT. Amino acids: CASTSGGGGNQPQHF.

The CDR3, as DNA: TGTGCCAGCAGCTTACAGGGGGACTATGGCTACACCTTC. Residues: CASSLQGDYGYTF. V is TRBV13 and J is TRBJ1-2; the match to TRBD1 covers 7 bases. The CDR3 has 13 residues. Germline V gives CDR1 PRHDT, CDR2 FYEKMQ (reference sequence). With V trimmed by 2 bases and J by 3 bases, 0 bases remained unmatched.